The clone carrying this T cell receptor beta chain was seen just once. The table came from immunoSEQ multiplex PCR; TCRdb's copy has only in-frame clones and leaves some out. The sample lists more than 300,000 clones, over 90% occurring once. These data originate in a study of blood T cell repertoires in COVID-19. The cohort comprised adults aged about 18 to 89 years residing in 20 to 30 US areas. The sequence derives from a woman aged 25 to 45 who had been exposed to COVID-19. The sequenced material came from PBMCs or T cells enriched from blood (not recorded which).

The CDR3 reads CASSLVRGVFNEQFF. The CDR3 DNA reads as TGTGCCAGCAGCTTGGTACGGGGGGTTTTCAATGAGCAGTTCTTC. This sequence joins TRBV7-2 and TRBJ2-1, with 7 nucleotides matching TRBD2. The CDR3 has 15 residues. V lost 3 bases to trimming and J lost 6 bases; unmatched junction nucleotides: 8. Germline lookup yields CDR1 SGHTA and CDR2 FQGNSA. Using reference TRBV7-2 and TRBJ2-1 for the parts outside the CDR3, the full variable domain is GAGVSQSPSNKVTEKGKDVELRCDPISGHTALYWYRQSLGQGLEFLIYFQGNSAPDKSGLPSDRFSAERTGGSVSTLTIQRTQQEDSAVYLCASSLVRGVFNEQFFGPGTRLTVL.